These T cell receptor beta chains were read from a single sample in a study of cytomegalovirus exposure and HLA in healthy donors. Only in-frame clones appear in the TCRdb table, and some are missing; sequencing was by immunoSEQ multiplex PCR. The sample holds about 150,000 clones, more than 65% seen once. Sequenced: PBMCs. The receptors here all came from a man aged 25 to 40 in good health and CMV-seropositive. Both conserved end residues are part of each CDR3. The D gene is left open where the match is weak. The size of a clone is reported for some rows only, either as once, few or many, or as a class for expanded clones.

v_call: TRBV27
j_call: TRBJ2-7
d_call: TRBD1
clone_size: -
cdr3_aa: CASSRQGLHEQYF
cdr3_nt: TGTGCCAGCAGTCGACAGGGTCTCCACGAGCAGTACTTC

v_call: TRBV10-3
j_call: TRBJ1-5
d_call: -
clone_size: -
cdr3_aa: CAISDGQYNQPQHF
cdr3_nt: TGTGCCATCAGCGACGGACAGTACAATCAGCCCCAGCATTTT

v_call: TRBV2
j_call: TRBJ2-5
d_call: -
clone_size: -
cdr3_aa: CASSLDRETQYF
cdr3_nt: TGTGCCAGCAGTCTGGACAGAGAGACCCAGTACTTC

v_call: TRBV28
j_call: TRBJ2-1
d_call: TRBD2
clone_size: -
cdr3_aa: CASTPTRAARGNEQFF
cdr3_nt: TGTGCCAGCACGCCCACACGGGCGGCGCGGGGGAATGAGCAGTTCTTC

v_call: TRBV29-1
j_call: TRBJ1-2
d_call: -
clone_size: -
cdr3_aa: CSVEDRGGFYGYTF
cdr3_nt: TGCAGCGTTGAAGATCGAGGAGGCTTCTATGGCTACACCTTC

v_call: TRBV19
j_call: TRBJ2-1
d_call: TRBD2
clone_size: -
cdr3_aa: CASSALAGGGRALNEQFF
cdr3_nt: TGTGCCAGTAGTGCCTTAGCGGGGGGCGGGAGGGCCCTTAATGAGCAGTTCTTC

v_call: TRBV6-1
j_call: TRBJ2-2
d_call: TRBD2
clone_size: -
cdr3_aa: CASSLGLDSGELFF
cdr3_nt: TGTGCCAGCAGCCTCGGACTAGACAGCGGGGAGCTGTTTTTT

v_call: TRBV7-9
j_call: TRBJ2-5
d_call: -
clone_size: -
cdr3_aa: CASSLAGGHQGRQVTQYF
cdr3_nt: TGTGCCAGCAGCTTAGCGGGGGGGCATCAGGGGCGACAGGTGACCCAGTACTTC

v_call: TRBV19
j_call: TRBJ2-1
d_call: TRBD2
clone_size: -
cdr3_aa: CATQERASGSEVQFF
cdr3_nt: TGTGCCACCCAGGAGAGGGCTAGCGGGAGTGAGGTGCAGTTCTTC

v_call: TRBV5-6
j_call: TRBJ1-1
d_call: -
clone_size: -
cdr3_aa: CASSLVGGGGTEAFF
cdr3_nt: TGTGCCAGCAGCTTGGTTGGGGGGGGTGGGACTGAAGCTTTCTTT

v_call: TRBV5-6
j_call: TRBJ2-7
d_call: -
clone_size: -
cdr3_aa: CASSPGQLGAYEQYF
cdr3_nt: TGTGCCAGCAGCCCTGGACAACTTGGGGCCTACGAGCAGTACTTC

v_call: TRBV5-8
j_call: TRBJ2-5
d_call: TRBD2
clone_size: -
cdr3_aa: CASSAGGGAWETQYF
cdr3_nt: TGTGCCAGCAGCGCGGGCGGGGGGGCGTGGGAGACCCAGTACTTC

v_call: TRBV11-3
j_call: TRBJ2-7
d_call: TRBD1
clone_size: -
cdr3_aa: CASSLEGGTGYEQYF
cdr3_nt: TGTGCCAGCAGCTTAGAAGGTGGGACAGGCTACGAGCAGTACTTC

v_call: TRBV4-3
j_call: TRBJ2-7
d_call: TRBD1
clone_size: -
cdr3_aa: CASSRGTGSYEQYF
cdr3_nt: TGCGCCAGCAGCCGAGGGACAGGGAGCTACGAGCAGTACTTC

v_call: TRBV6-1
j_call: TRBJ2-7
d_call: -
clone_size: -
cdr3_aa: CASSEAFPSEQYF
cdr3_nt: TGTGCCAGCAGTGAAGCATTTCCGTCCGAGCAGTACTTC

v_call: TRBV5-4
j_call: TRBJ2-3
d_call: -
clone_size: -
cdr3_aa: CASRRGDTQYF
cdr3_nt: TGTGCCAGTAGGCGAGGGGATACGCAGTATTTT

v_call: TRBV4-1
j_call: TRBJ2-5
d_call: -
clone_size: -
cdr3_aa: CASSRGTGRTQYF
cdr3_nt: TGCGCCAGCAGCCGAGGGACCGGGAGGACCCAGTACTTC

v_call: TRBV6-6
j_call: TRBJ2-2
d_call: -
clone_size: -
cdr3_aa: CASSFDYTGELFF
cdr3_nt: TGTGCCAGCAGCTTCGACTACACCGGGGAGCTGTTTTTT

v_call: TRBV28
j_call: TRBJ2-3
d_call: TRBD2
clone_size: -
cdr3_aa: CASSSGGARMIGTDTQYF
cdr3_nt: TGTGCCAGCAGTTCCGGGGGGGCCAGGATGATAGGCACAGATACGCAGTATTTT

v_call: TRBV28
j_call: TRBJ1-2
d_call: TRBD1
clone_size: -
cdr3_aa: CASSPAEGAGYYGYTF
cdr3_nt: TGTGCCAGCAGTCCGGCCGAGGGGGCGGGGTACTATGGCTACACCTTC

v_call: TRBV2
j_call: TRBJ2-4
d_call: TRBD1
clone_size: -
cdr3_aa: CASSLSDRSENSQYF
cdr3_nt: TGTGCCAGCAGTTTATCGGACAGGTCCGAAAACAGTCAGTACTTC

v_call: TRBV19
j_call: TRBJ1-1
d_call: -
clone_size: -
cdr3_aa: CASTPWYSSNTEAFF
cdr3_nt: TGTGCCAGTACCCCTTGGTATAGTTCGAACACTGAAGCTTTCTTT

v_call: TRBV11-2
j_call: TRBJ2-7
d_call: TRBD1
clone_size: -
cdr3_aa: CASSLTGAFSYEQYF
cdr3_nt: TGTGCCAGCAGCTTAACAGGGGCTTTCTCCTACGAGCAGTACTTC

v_call: TRBV7-6
j_call: TRBJ1-3
d_call: -
clone_size: -
cdr3_aa: CASSLGGPSGSTIYF
cdr3_nt: TGTGCCAGCAGCTTAGGGGGCCCCTCTGGAAGCACCATATATTTT

v_call: TRBV29-1
j_call: TRBJ2-3
d_call: -
clone_size: -
cdr3_aa: CSVDETSTDTQYF
cdr3_nt: TGCAGCGTTGACGAAACTAGCACAGATACGCAGTATTTT

v_call: TRBV5-4
j_call: TRBJ2-7
d_call: -
clone_size: -
cdr3_aa: CASSLEVRHEQYF
cdr3_nt: TGTGCCAGCAGCTTGGAGGTGAGGCACGAGCAGTACTTC

v_call: TRBV6-5
j_call: TRBJ1-2
d_call: -
clone_size: -
cdr3_aa: CASSYDLNYGYTF
cdr3_nt: TGTGCCAGCAGTTATGACTTGAACTATGGCTACACCTTC

v_call: TRBV27
j_call: TRBJ2-2
d_call: TRBD1
clone_size: -
cdr3_aa: CASSLSWRSQGAGELFF
cdr3_nt: TGTGCCAGCAGTTTATCTTGGCGGTCCCAGGGGGCCGGGGAGCTGTTTTTT

v_call: TRBV19
j_call: TRBJ2-2
d_call: TRBD2
clone_size: -
cdr3_aa: CASSKVGAGVDTGELFF
cdr3_nt: TGTGCCAGTAGTAAGGTCGGAGCGGGAGTTGACACCGGGGAGCTGTTTTTT

v_call: TRBV7-6
j_call: TRBJ1-2
d_call: -
clone_size: -
cdr3_aa: CASSPGSERTYGYTF
cdr3_nt: TGTGCCAGCAGCCCAGGTTCTGAGCGGACCTATGGCTACACCTTC

v_call: TRBV5-1
j_call: TRBJ2-7
d_call: TRBD2
clone_size: once
cdr3_aa: CASSASGYEQYF
cdr3_nt: TGCGCCAGCAGTGCTAGCGGATACGAGCAGTACTTC

v_call: TRBV9
j_call: TRBJ1-2
d_call: TRBD1
clone_size: once
cdr3_aa: CASSDQGGDRGLAGYGYTF
cdr3_nt: TGTGCCAGCAGCGACCAGGGGGGGGACAGGGGCCTCGCTGGCTATGGCTACACCTTC

v_call: TRBV29-1
j_call: TRBJ2-3
d_call: -
clone_size: -
cdr3_aa: CSVDGISADTQYF
cdr3_nt: TGCAGCGTTGATGGAATAAGCGCAGATACGCAGTATTTT

v_call: TRBV7-9
j_call: TRBJ1-2
d_call: TRBD1
clone_size: -
cdr3_aa: CASSQKGGQAYGYTF
cdr3_nt: TGTGCCAGCAGCCAAAAAGGGGGACAGGCCTATGGCTACACCTTC

v_call: TRBV6-5
j_call: TRBJ2-2
d_call: -
clone_size: -
cdr3_aa: CASSYGPGANTGELFF
cdr3_nt: TGTGCCAGCAGTTACGGTCCAGGGGCGAACACCGGGGAGCTGTTTTTT

v_call: TRBV27
j_call: TRBJ1-4
d_call: TRBD1
clone_size: -
cdr3_aa: CASSGTGGSYEKLFF
cdr3_nt: TGTGCCAGCAGTGGGACAGGGGGGTCCTATGAAAAACTGTTTTTT

v_call: TRBV6-5
j_call: TRBJ2-5
d_call: TRBD1
clone_size: once
cdr3_aa: CASRGGQIGAREQYF
cdr3_nt: TGTGCCAGCAGAGGGGGACAGATTGGAGCGAGAGAGCAGTACTTC

v_call: TRBV2
j_call: TRBJ1-1
d_call: TRBD1
clone_size: -
cdr3_aa: CASSAGTGRGGPEAFF
cdr3_nt: TGCGCCAGCAGTGCGGGGACAGGGAGAGGGGGGCCTGAAGCTTTCTTT

v_call: TRBV19
j_call: TRBJ2-7
d_call: -
clone_size: -
cdr3_aa: CARVTGGVYEQYF
cdr3_nt: TGTGCCAGAGTGACGGGTGGTGTTTACGAGCAGTACTTC

v_call: TRBV11-2
j_call: TRBJ2-1
d_call: TRBD2
clone_size: few
cdr3_aa: CASSSLGGGAYEQFF
cdr3_nt: TGTGCCAGCAGCTCACTCGGCGGGGGGGCGTATGAGCAGTTCTTC

v_call: TRBV30
j_call: TRBJ1-1
d_call: -
clone_size: -
cdr3_aa: CAWSVLDSAEAFF
cdr3_nt: TGTGCCTGGAGTGTACTTGACAGCGCTGAAGCTTTCTTT

v_call: TRBV2
j_call: TRBJ1-4
d_call: TRBD1
clone_size: -
cdr3_aa: CASIERTGGEKLFF
cdr3_nt: TGTGCCAGCATTGAGAGGACAGGCGGCGAAAAACTGTTTTTT

v_call: TRBV7-8
j_call: TRBJ2-7
d_call: TRBD2
clone_size: -
cdr3_aa: CASSNRGRAPYEQYF
cdr3_nt: TGTGCCAGCAGCAACCGCGGGAGGGCCCCATACGAGCAGTACTTC

v_call: TRBV29-1
j_call: TRBJ1-1
d_call: -
clone_size: -
cdr3_aa: CSVVGAWAFF
cdr3_nt: TGCAGCGTTGTGGGGGCTTGGGCTTTCTTT

v_call: TRBV11-2
j_call: TRBJ1-1
d_call: -
clone_size: -
cdr3_aa: CASSLGGKGGVTEAFF
cdr3_nt: TGTGCCAGCAGCTTAGGTGGGAAGGGAGGGGTCACTGAAGCTTTCTTT

v_call: TRBV2
j_call: TRBJ1-2
d_call: TRBD1
clone_size: -
cdr3_aa: CASWGRGQLSGGYTF
cdr3_nt: TGTGCCAGCTGGGGCAGGGGGCAACTTAGTGGTGGCTACACCTTC

v_call: TRBV27
j_call: TRBJ1-4
d_call: -
clone_size: -
cdr3_aa: CASSKTPGGREKLFF
cdr3_nt: TGTGCCAGCTCCAAGACCCCGGGGGGGAGAGAAAAACTGTTTTTT

v_call: TRBV9
j_call: TRBJ2-1
d_call: TRBD2
clone_size: -
cdr3_aa: CASSVLGGGNEQFF
cdr3_nt: TGTGCCAGCAGCGTACTTGGGGGGGGCAATGAGCAGTTCTTC

v_call: TRBV28
j_call: TRBJ1-4
d_call: -
clone_size: -
cdr3_aa: CASSPPTATNEKLFF
cdr3_nt: TGTGCCAGCAGCCCACCGACAGCAACTAATGAAAAACTGTTTTTT

v_call: TRBV6-6
j_call: TRBJ2-7
d_call: -
clone_size: -
cdr3_aa: CASSPQGYEQYF
cdr3_nt: TGTGCCAGCAGCCCCCAGGGGTACGAGCAGTACTTC

v_call: TRBV7-8
j_call: TRBJ1-5
d_call: -
clone_size: once
cdr3_aa: CASSLHPDQPQHF
cdr3_nt: TGTGCCAGCAGCTTACATCCGGATCAGCCCCAGCATTTT

v_call: TRBV15
j_call: TRBJ2-1
d_call: TRBD2
clone_size: -
cdr3_aa: CATSSQTSGGNEQFF
cdr3_nt: TGTGCCACCAGCAGCCAGACTAGCGGGGGCAATGAACAGTTCTTC

v_call: TRBV10-3
j_call: TRBJ2-2
d_call: TRBD1
clone_size: once
cdr3_aa: CAIRASGGSGELFF
cdr3_nt: TGTGCCATCAGAGCATCAGGGGGATCCGGGGAGCTGTTTTTT

v_call: TRBV27
j_call: TRBJ1-1
d_call: -
clone_size: -
cdr3_aa: CASLPAGLMNTEAFF
cdr3_nt: TGTGCCAGCCTTCCCGCGGGGTTGATGAACACTGAAGCTTTCTTT

v_call: TRBV7-8
j_call: TRBJ1-6
d_call: -
clone_size: -
cdr3_aa: CASSPTLLFGSPLHF
cdr3_nt: TGTGCCAGCAGTCCGACACTGCTTTTCGGCTCACCCCTCCACTTT